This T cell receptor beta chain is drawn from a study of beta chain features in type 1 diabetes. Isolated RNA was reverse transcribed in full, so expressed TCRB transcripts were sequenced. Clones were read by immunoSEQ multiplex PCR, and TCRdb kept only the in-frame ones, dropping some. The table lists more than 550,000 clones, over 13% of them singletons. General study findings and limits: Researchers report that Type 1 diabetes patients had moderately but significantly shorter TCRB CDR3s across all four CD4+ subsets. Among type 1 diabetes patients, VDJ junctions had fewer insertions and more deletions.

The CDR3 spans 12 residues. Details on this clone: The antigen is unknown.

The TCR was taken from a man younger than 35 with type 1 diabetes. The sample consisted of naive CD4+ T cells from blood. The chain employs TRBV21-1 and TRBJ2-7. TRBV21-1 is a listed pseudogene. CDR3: CASSKSCCEQYF. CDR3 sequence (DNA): TGTGCCAGCAGCAAATCCTGCTGTGAGCAGTACTTC.